This note documents a single TCR beta chain sequence. The data are from a study of blood T cell repertoires in COVID-19. CDR1 and CDR2 from the germline V gene are MNHNY and SVGAGI (reference sequence). Unmatched junction bases numbered 4, after V lost 7 bases and J lost 4 bases. This CDR3 region has 14 residues. Profiling relied on immunoSEQ multiplex PCR, and the TCRdb table lists in-frame clones only, not all of them. This table holds fewer than 250,000 clones, 70% to 85% found once. The sample taken for sequencing was peripheral blood. This receptor was identified in a woman aged 80 or over with acute or convalescent COVID-19. J is TRBJ2-1 and V is TRBV6-6; 10 nucleotides agree with TRBD2. The CDR3 region has the DNA TGTGCCAGCACCTTTAGCGGGGGGTACAATGAGCAGTTCTTC. It translates to CASTFSGGYNEQFF.